This TCR beta chain was profiled in a study of blood T cell repertoires in COVID-19. Background on the study: Both acute and convalescent COVID-19 samples were obtained from the United States, Italy and Spain. PBMCs, B-cell-depleted T cells, or T cells provided the cDNA or gDNA that made up the material.

Methods used by the authors: Amplification of reference gene primers was used by the study to estimate nucleated cell counts. The method was immunoSEQ multiplex PCR; TCRdb's version includes in-frame clones alone and lacks a portion of them. For V, J and clone size, that table is used; D and trimming come from the DNA. The table lists 24,000 or so clones, over 80% of them singletons. From germline, CDR1 is SGDLS and CDR2 YYNGEE. The CDR3 has 14 residues. The junction had 9 bases not matched to a gene; V was cut back by 3 bases and J by 7 bases. The clonotype was recovered from a woman aged 80 or older with acute or convalescent COVID-19. The V gene is TRBV9, the J gene TRBJ1-2; TRBD1 agrees at 7 bases. Sequencing was carried out using peripheral blood. The CDR3 spells CASSDGQDFGGYTF. The CDR3 bases are TGTGCCAGCAGCGACGGACAGGATTTTGGTGGCTACACCTTC. The entire variable domain, with the rest obtained from reference TRBV9 and TRBJ1-2, is as follows: DSGVTQTPKHLITATGQRVTLRCSPRSGDLSVYWYQQSLDQGLQFLIQYYNGEERAKGNILERFSAQQFPDLHSELNLSSLELGDSALYFCASSDGQDFGGYTFGSGTRLTVV.